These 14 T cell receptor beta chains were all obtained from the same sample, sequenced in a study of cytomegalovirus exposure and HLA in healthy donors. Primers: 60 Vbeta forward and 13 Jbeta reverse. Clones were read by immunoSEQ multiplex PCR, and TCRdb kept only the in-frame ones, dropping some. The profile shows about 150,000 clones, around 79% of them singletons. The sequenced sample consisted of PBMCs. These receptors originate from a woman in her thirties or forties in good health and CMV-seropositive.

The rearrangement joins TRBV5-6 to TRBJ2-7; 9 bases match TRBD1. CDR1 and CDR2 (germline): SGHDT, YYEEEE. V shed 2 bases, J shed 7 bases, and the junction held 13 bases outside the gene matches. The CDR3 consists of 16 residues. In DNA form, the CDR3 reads TGTGCCAGCAGCTTACAGGGGGCAACGGTGACGTGGGAGCAGTACTTC. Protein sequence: CASSLQGATVTWEQYF.

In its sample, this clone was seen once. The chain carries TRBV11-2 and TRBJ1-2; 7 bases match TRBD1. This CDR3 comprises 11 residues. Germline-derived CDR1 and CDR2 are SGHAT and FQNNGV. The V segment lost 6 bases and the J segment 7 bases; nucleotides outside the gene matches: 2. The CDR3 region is CASRTGFGYTF. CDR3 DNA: TGTGCCAGCAGGACAGGGTTTGGCTACACCTTC.

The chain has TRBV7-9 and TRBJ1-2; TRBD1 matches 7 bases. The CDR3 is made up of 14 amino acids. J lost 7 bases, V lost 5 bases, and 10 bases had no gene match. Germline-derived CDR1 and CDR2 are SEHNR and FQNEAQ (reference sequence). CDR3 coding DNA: TGTGCCAGCAGCGGGCGCAAGACAGGGAGTGGCTACACCTTC. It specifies CASSGRKTGSGYTF. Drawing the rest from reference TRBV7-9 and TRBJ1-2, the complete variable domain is DTGVSQNPRHKITKRGQNVTFRCDPISEHNRLYWYRQTLGQGPEFLTYFQNEAQLEKSRLLSDRFSAERPKGSFSTLEIQRTEQGDSAMYLCASSGRKTGSGYTFGSGTRLTVV.

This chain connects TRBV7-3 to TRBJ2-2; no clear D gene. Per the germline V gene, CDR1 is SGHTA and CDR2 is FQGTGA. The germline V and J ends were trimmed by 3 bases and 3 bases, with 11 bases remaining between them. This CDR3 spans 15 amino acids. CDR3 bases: TGTGCCAGCAGCTTCTATCAAGGAGACACCGGGGAGCTGTTTTTT. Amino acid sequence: CASSFYQGDTGELFF.

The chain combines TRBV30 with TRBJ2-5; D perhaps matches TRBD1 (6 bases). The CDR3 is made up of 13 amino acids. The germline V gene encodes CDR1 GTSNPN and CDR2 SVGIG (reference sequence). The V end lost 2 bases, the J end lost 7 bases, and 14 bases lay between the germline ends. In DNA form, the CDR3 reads TGTGCCTGGAGTCCACAGGGATCGGCGACCCAGTACTTC. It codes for CAWSPQGSATQYF.

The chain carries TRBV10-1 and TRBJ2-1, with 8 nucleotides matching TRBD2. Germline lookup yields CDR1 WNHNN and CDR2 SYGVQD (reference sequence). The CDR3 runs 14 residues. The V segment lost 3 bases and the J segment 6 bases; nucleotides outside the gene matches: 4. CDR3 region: CASSDSAGANEQFF. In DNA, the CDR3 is TGCGCCAGCAGTGACTCAGCGGGGGCCAATGAGCAGTTCTTC.

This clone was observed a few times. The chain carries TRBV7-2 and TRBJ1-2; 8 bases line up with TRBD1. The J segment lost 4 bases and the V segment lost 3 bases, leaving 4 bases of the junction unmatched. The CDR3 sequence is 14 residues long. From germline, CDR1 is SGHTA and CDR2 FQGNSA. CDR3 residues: CASSLGQDSYGYTF. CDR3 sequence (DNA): TGTGCCAGCAGCTTGGGACAGGACTCCTATGGCTACACCTTC.

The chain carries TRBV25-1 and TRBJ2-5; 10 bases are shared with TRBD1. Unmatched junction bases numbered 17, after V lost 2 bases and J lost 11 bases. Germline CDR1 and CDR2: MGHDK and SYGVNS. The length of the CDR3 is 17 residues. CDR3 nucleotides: TGTGCCAGCAGTGAAACTCTTTCCGGGACAGGGGTCCCGAGGCAGTACTTC. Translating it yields CASSETLSGTGVPRQYF.

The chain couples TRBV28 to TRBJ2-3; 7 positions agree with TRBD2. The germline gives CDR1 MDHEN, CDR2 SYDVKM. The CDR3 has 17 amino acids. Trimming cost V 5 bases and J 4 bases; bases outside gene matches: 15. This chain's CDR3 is CASSPPLGGWRADTQYF. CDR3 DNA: TGTGCCAGCAGTCCCCCCCTCGGGGGGTGGAGAGCAGATACGCAGTATTTT.

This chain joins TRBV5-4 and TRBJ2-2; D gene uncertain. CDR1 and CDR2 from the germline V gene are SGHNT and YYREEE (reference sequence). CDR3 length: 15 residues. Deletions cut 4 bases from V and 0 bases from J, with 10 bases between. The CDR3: CASSITYANTGELFF. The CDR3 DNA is TGTGCCAGCAGCATCACCTACGCGAACACCGGGGAGCTGTTTTTT.

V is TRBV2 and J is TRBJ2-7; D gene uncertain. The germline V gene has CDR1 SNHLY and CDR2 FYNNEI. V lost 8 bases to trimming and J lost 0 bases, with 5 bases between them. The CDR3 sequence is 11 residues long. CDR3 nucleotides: TGTGCCAGCGCTAGCTCCTACGAGCAGTACTTC. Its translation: CASASSYEQYF.

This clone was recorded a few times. DNA of the CDR3: TGTGCCAGCAGTGAATCTAGCGATGAGCAGTTCTTC. It encodes CASSESSDEQFF. The V gene is TRBV2, the J gene TRBJ2-1; D is possibly TRBD2 (6 bases). The CDR3 covers 12 residues. V was shortened by 2 bases and J by 8 bases, with 7 bases between the two germline ends. Germline assignment: CDR1 SNHLY and CDR2 FYNNEI.

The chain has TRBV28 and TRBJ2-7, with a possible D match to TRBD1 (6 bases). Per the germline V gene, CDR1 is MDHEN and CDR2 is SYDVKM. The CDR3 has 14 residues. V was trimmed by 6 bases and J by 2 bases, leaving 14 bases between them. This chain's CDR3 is CASSSQGLTYEQYF. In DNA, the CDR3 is TGTGCCAGCAGCAGTCAGGGGCTCACCTACGAGCAGTACTTC. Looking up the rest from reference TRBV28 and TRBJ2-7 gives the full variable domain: DVKVTQSSRYLVKRTGEKVFLECVQDMDHENMFWYRQDPGLGLRLIYFSYDVKMKEKGDIPEGYSVSREKKERFSLILESASTNQTSMYLCASSSQGLTYEQYFGPGTRLTVT.

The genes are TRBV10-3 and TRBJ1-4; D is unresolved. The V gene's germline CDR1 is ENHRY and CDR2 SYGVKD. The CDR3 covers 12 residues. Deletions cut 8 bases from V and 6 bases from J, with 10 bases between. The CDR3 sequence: CAIGHSDEKLFF. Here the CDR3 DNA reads TGTGCCATCGGTCATTCGGATGAAAAACTGTTTTTT.